This entry describes one T cell receptor beta chain. Antigen specificity is unknown. These data are taken from a study of T cells expressing NK-cell markers. Study context: One of the eight sequenced donors was seronegative, whereas the other seven were HCMV-seropositive. Study-level findings and limits: Similarly, these clonotypes led the CD3+CD56-NKG2C+ fraction as well in a few donors. For about 6 donors, the dominant NKG2C+ clonotypes made up roughly 1.0-7.0% of their CD8+ T cells.

TCR beta cDNA was made by 5'RACE template switching with UMIs. TCRdb reanalyzed the 5' RACE reads and collapses them to one entry per CDR3 protein, without DNA. The sample holds 450,000 to 600,000 distinct CDR3 sequences. The germline V gene has CDR1 SSHAT and CDR2 FNYEAQ (reference sequence). The CDR3 sequence is 15 residues long. The chain carries TRBV7-7 and TRBJ2-3; TCRdb's D call, TRBD1, is unchecked because there is no DNA. Sequencing used blood T cells: a sorted CD56 or NKG2C T cell subset, CD4+ or CD8+ T cells, or bulk PBMC T cells (not recorded which). This TCR was recovered from a man aged 18 to 30 in good health. Here the CDR3 reads CASSPTGTVTDTQYF.